This TCR beta chain was identified during a study of blood T cell repertoires in COVID-19. In its sample, this clone was seen once. Here immunoSEQ multiplex PCR was the method, and the copy in TCRdb shows in-frame clones only, minus some. Among some 150,000 clones listed, approximately 90% were seen once. CDR1 and CDR2 (germline): LNHDA, SQIVND (reference sequence). V dropped 6 bases and J dropped 4; count of bases not matched to a gene: 12. The CDR3 is 16 amino acids. Material for sequencing was PBMCs or T cells enriched from blood (not recorded which). This receptor was identified in a young woman who had recovered from COVID-19. The V and J genes are TRBV19 and TRBJ1-1; TRBD1 matches 9 bases. CDR3 amino acids: CASSYIGTGRSTEAFF. The CDR3, as DNA: TGTGCCAGTAGCTATATTGGGACAGGGCGGAGCACTGAAGCTTTCTTT.